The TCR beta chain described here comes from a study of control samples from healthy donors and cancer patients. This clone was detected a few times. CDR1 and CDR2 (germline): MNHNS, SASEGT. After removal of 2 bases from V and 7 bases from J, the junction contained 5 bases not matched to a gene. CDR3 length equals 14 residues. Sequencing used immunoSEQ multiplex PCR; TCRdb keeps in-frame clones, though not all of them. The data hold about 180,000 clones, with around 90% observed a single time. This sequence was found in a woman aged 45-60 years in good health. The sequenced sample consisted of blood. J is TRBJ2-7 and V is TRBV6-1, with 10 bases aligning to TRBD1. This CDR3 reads CASSESTGGLEQYF. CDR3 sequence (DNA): TGTGCCAGCAGTGAATCGACAGGGGGCCTTGAGCAGTACTTC.